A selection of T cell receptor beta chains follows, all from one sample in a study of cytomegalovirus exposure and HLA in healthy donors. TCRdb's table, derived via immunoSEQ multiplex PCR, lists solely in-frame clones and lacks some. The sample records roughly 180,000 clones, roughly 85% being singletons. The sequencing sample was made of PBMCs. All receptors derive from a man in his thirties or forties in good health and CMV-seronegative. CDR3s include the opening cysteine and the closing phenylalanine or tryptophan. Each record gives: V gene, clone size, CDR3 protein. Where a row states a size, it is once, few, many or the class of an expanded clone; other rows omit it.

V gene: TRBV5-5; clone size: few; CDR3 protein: CASSPRTGGGEKLFF
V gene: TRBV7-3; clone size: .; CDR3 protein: CASHPTGGITGELFF
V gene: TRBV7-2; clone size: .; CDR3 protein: CASSITGSSGNTIYF
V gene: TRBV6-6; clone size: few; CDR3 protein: CATGKSGTANTGELFF
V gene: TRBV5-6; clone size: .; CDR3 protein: CASNNRDISNQPQHF
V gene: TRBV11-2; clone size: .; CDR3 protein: CASSLTEVVNF
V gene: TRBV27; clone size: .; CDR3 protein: CASSDEQEPNEKLFF
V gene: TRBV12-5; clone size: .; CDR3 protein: CASGSGTSGKNEQFF
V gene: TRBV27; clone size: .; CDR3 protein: CASSLGTGDGYEQYF
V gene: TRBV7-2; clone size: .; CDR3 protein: CASSLGLAAYNEQFF
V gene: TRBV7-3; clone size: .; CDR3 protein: CASSPRRTGELFF
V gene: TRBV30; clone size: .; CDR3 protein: CAWRDAGEQYF
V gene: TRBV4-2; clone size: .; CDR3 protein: CASSPSGTEAFF
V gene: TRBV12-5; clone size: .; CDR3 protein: CASGLDLGTGSGELFF
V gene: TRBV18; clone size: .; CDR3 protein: CASSLQGNEQYF
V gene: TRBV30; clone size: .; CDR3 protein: CAWSTVPTNYGYTF
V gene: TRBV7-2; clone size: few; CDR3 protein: CASSRDSAPGTEAFF
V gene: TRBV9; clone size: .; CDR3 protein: CASSVASAMNTEAFF
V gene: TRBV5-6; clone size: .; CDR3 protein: CASRFRGAGYEQYF
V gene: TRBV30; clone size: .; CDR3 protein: CAGGESSYEQYF
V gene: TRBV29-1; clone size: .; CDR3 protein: CSVLVIGGSKEKLFF
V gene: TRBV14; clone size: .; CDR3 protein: CASSQGASGRTYEQFF
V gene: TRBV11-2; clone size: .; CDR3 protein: CASSSRDSYNSPLHF
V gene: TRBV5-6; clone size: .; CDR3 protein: CASSFLTGVHGYTF
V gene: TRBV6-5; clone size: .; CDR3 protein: CASSRQGYYEQYF
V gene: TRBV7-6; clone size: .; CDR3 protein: CASSSRGEKLFF
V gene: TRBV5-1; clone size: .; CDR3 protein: CASSPGQAGIPEAFF
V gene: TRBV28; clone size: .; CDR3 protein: CASRRTGFNYEQYF
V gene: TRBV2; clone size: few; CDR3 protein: CASSEGQGIVITLHF
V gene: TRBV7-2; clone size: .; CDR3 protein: CASSRTGTGNSPLHF
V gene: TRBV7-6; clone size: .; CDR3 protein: CASSTQPGQGADYGYTF
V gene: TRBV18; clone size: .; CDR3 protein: CASSPPGQGADTQYF
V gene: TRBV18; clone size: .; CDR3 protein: CASSPSGAASNQPQHF